A selection of T cell receptor beta chains follows, all from one sample in a study of lymphopenia after photon versus proton radiotherapy. Some clones are missing from TCRdb's copy, which holds only in-frame ones; the method was immunoSEQ multiplex PCR. The sample has 89,000 or so clones, around 88% seen once; the top ten hold 1.2% to 1.5%. The sequencing used peripheral blood, collected from a patient treated with proton-based radiotherapy. The receptors shown here come from a man aged 60-69 years with pancreatic cancer. The CDR3 runs from the conserved cysteine through the conserved F or W. A D gene is named only where the DNA matches it firmly. Part of the rows lack a size; the others show once, few, many or a class for expanded clones.

cdr3_aa: CASSQSGAENYEQYF
cdr3_nt: TGTGCCAGCAGCCAATCCGGAGCGGAGAACTACGAGCAGTACTTC
d_call: NA
j_call: TRBJ2-7
v_call: TRBV4-2
clone_size: NA

cdr3_aa: CSVEVGAGGTEAFF
cdr3_nt: TGCAGCGTTGAGGTCGGAGCAGGGGGGACTGAAGCTTTCTTT
d_call: TRBD1
j_call: TRBJ1-1
v_call: TRBV29-1
clone_size: NA

cdr3_aa: CASSPTGIDTGELFF
cdr3_nt: TGCGCCAGCAGCCCTACAGGGATCGACACCGGGGAGCTGTTTTTT
d_call: NA
j_call: TRBJ2-2
v_call: TRBV5-1
clone_size: NA

cdr3_aa: CASSLPGNEQFF
cdr3_nt: TGCGCCAGCAGCCTCCCGGGCAATGAGCAGTTCTTC
d_call: NA
j_call: TRBJ2-1
v_call: TRBV5-1
clone_size: once

cdr3_aa: CASSLVTSGNPSTDTQYF
cdr3_nt: TGTGCCAGCAGCTTGGTTACTAGCGGGAACCCTAGCACAGATACGCAGTATTTT
d_call: TRBD2
j_call: TRBJ2-3
v_call: TRBV5-6
clone_size: NA

cdr3_aa: CASSATSFHEQFF
cdr3_nt: TGTGCCAGCAGTGCCACTAGCTTCCATGAGCAGTTCTTC
d_call: NA
j_call: TRBJ2-1
v_call: TRBV6-1
clone_size: NA

cdr3_aa: CASSFKAQETQYF
cdr3_nt: TGTGCCAGCTCTTTCAAGGCTCAAGAGACCCAGTACTTC
d_call: NA
j_call: TRBJ2-5
v_call: TRBV18
clone_size: NA

cdr3_aa: CATSRGTGGSGGYTF
cdr3_nt: TGTGCCACCAGCAGGGGGACAGGGGGCTCGGGTGGCTACACCTTC
d_call: TRBD1
j_call: TRBJ1-2
v_call: TRBV15
clone_size: NA

cdr3_aa: CASSFSREGYEQYF
cdr3_nt: TGTGCCAGCAGCTTTTCGAGGGAGGGCTACGAGCAGTACTTC
d_call: TRBD2
j_call: TRBJ2-7
v_call: TRBV7-2
clone_size: NA

cdr3_aa: CASGPSGSWADTQYF
cdr3_nt: TGTGCCAGCGGTCCTAGCGGGAGTTGGGCAGATACGCAGTATTTT
d_call: TRBD2
j_call: TRBJ2-3
v_call: TRBV6-1
clone_size: NA

cdr3_aa: CAWSAKNRQHYGYTF
cdr3_nt: TGTGCCTGGAGTGCTAAAAATCGGCAGCACTATGGCTACACCTTC
d_call: NA
j_call: TRBJ1-2
v_call: TRBV30
clone_size: NA

cdr3_aa: CASSHPSGRARYEQYF
cdr3_nt: TGTGCCAGCAGTCACCCTAGCGGGAGGGCCCGTTACGAGCAGTACTTC
d_call: TRBD2
j_call: TRBJ2-7
v_call: TRBV5-5
clone_size: NA

cdr3_aa: CASSSPRGQGAGYTF
cdr3_nt: TGTGCCAGCAGCTCCCCCCGCGGGCAGGGTGCTGGCTACACCTTC
d_call: NA
j_call: TRBJ1-2
v_call: TRBV5-4
clone_size: NA

cdr3_aa: CASRSPGLGQPQHF
cdr3_nt: TGTGCCAGCAGGTCCCCCGGCTTAGGTCAGCCCCAGCATTTT
d_call: NA
j_call: TRBJ1-5
v_call: TRBV6-1
clone_size: NA

cdr3_aa: CASSPRRSTNEKLFF
cdr3_nt: TGTGCCAGCTCACCGCGAAGGTCAACTAATGAAAAACTGTTTTTT
d_call: NA
j_call: TRBJ1-4
v_call: TRBV18
clone_size: NA

cdr3_aa: CATRFGTGNTGELFF
cdr3_nt: TGTGCCACCCGATTCGGGACAGGGAACACCGGGGAGCTGTTTTTT
d_call: TRBD1
j_call: TRBJ2-2
v_call: TRBV6-5
clone_size: NA

cdr3_aa: CASSLAPGVLYEQYF
cdr3_nt: TGTGCCAGCAGTTTAGCGCCAGGGGTATTGTACGAGCAGTACTTC
d_call: NA
j_call: TRBJ2-7
v_call: TRBV27
clone_size: few

cdr3_aa: CASSPGGAGGLREQYF
cdr3_nt: TGCGCCAGCAGCCCTGGAGGTGCGGGAGGGCTTCGTGAGCAGTACTTC
d_call: TRBD2
j_call: TRBJ2-7
v_call: TRBV5-1
clone_size: NA

cdr3_aa: CASSRGLAGELFF
cdr3_nt: TGCGCCAGCAGCCGGGGACTAGCGGGGGAGCTGTTTTTT
d_call: TRBD2
j_call: TRBJ2-2
v_call: TRBV5-1
clone_size: once

cdr3_aa: CASSIDSFNQPQHF
cdr3_nt: TGTGCCAGTAGTATTGACAGCTTCAATCAGCCCCAGCATTTT
d_call: NA
j_call: TRBJ1-5
v_call: TRBV19
clone_size: NA

cdr3_aa: CASSFGGEQFF
cdr3_nt: TGTGCCAGCAGCTTTGGTGGAGAGCAGTTCTTC
d_call: NA
j_call: TRBJ2-1
v_call: TRBV11-2
clone_size: NA

cdr3_aa: CASKNPTGEQYF
cdr3_nt: TGTGCCAGCAAAAACCCGACGGGCGAGCAGTACTTC
d_call: NA
j_call: TRBJ2-7
v_call: TRBV28
clone_size: NA

cdr3_aa: CASSLGVGRTNEKLFF
cdr3_nt: TGTGCCAGCAGCCTCGGAGTTGGGAGGACTAATGAAAAACTGTTTTTT
d_call: NA
j_call: TRBJ1-4
v_call: TRBV7-6
clone_size: NA

cdr3_aa: CASSLANEQYF
cdr3_nt: TGCGCCAGCAGCTTGGCGAACGAGCAGTACTTC
d_call: NA
j_call: TRBJ2-7
v_call: TRBV5-1
clone_size: NA